Here is one TCR beta chain with its context. How the authors handled the data: From reference gene primer amplification, estimates of nucleated cell counts were derived. Sequencing was performed with immunoSEQ multiplex PCR; in TCRdb, only in-frame clones are kept and a portion is missing. V and J calls and clone size are copied from that table; D and trimming were computed from the DNA. Of roughly 250,000 clones listed, approximately 80% are singletons. This sample is part of a study of blood T cell repertoires in COVID-19. Study overall: Acute and convalescent COVID-19 specimens originated in the United States, Italy and Spain.

V was pared by 7 bases and J by 0 bases, with 12 bases between. CDR3 length equals 14 residues. The germline V gene encodes CDR1 WSHSY and CDR2 SAAADI. The sample comprised peripheral blood. V is TRBV10-2 and J is TRBJ1-2; no clear D gene. This clonotype originated in a human donor in a cohort sampled during active COVID-19. The CDR3 reads CASTPQNPNYGYTF. CDR3 DNA: TGCGCCAGCACCCCACAGAACCCTAACTATGGCTACACCTTC.